The T cell receptor beta chain described here comes from a study of control samples from healthy donors and cancer patients. The assay was immunoSEQ multiplex PCR, and TCRdb's table has in-frame clones only and misses some. The data hold some 80,000 clones, with roughly 89% observed a single time. V dropped 6 bases and J dropped 0 bases, with 11 bases sitting between them. The CDR3 totals 14 residues. Germline V gene lookup returns CDR1 MNHNY and CDR2 SVGAGI (reference sequence). The sample was blood. The V and J genes are TRBV6-6 and TRBJ2-5; D perhaps matches TRBD1 (6 bases). This clonotype was obtained from a man aged 50 or older in good health. CDR3 sequence reads: CASRRTGNQETQYF. The DNA of the CDR3 is TGTGCCAGCAGACGAACAGGGAACCAAGAGACCCAGTACTTC.